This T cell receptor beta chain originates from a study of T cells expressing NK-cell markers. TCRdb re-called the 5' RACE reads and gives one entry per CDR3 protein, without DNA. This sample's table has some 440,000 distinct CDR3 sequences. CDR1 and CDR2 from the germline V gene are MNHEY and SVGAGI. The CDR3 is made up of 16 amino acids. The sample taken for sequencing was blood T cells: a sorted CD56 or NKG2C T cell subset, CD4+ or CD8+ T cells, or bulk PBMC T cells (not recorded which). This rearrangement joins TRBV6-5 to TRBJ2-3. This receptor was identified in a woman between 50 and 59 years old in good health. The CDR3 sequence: CASSYDVTSLSDTQYF.